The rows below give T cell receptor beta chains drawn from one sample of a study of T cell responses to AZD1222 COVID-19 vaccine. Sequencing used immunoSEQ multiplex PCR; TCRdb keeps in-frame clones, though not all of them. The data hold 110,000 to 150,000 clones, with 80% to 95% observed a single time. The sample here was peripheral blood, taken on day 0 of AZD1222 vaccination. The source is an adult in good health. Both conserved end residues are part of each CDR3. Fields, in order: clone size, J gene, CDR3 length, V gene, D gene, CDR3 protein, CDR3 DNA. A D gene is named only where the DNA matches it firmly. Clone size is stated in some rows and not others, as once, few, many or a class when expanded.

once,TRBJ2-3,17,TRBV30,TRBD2,CACPGLAGMYSTDTQYF,TGTGCCTGCCCTGGACTAGCGGGGATGTATAGCACAGATACGCAGTATTTT
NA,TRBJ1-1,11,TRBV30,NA,CAWSVGGEAFF,TGTGCCTGGAGTGTAGGGGGTGAAGCTTTCTTT
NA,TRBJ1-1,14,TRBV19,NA,CASSPDHAHTEAFF,TGTGCCAGTAGTCCAGACCATGCTCACACTGAAGCTTTCTTT
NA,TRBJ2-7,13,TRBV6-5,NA,CASSPPGPYEQYF,TGTGCCAGCAGTCCGCCAGGGCCCTACGAGCAGTACTTC
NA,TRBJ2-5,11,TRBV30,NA,CAWGEWETQYF,TGTGCCTGGGGGGAATGGGAGACCCAGTACTTC
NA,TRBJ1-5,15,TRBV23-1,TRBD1,CASNGQGPPGQPQHF,TGCGCCAGCAACGGACAGGGACCTCCGGGTCAGCCCCAGCATTTT
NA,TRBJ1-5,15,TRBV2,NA,CASSDGGGDGQPQHF,TGTGCCAGCAGCGACGGCGGTGGGGATGGTCAGCCCCAGCATTTT
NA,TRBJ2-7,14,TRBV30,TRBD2,CAWSGGSATYEQYF,TGTGCCTGGAGTGGCGGGAGTGCTACCTACGAGCAGTACTTC
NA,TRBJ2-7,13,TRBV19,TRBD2,CASSRDYSYEQYF,TGTGCCAGTAGTAGGGACTACTCCTACGAGCAGTACTTC
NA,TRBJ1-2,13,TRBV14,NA,CASSQEESYGYTF,TGTGCCAGCAGCCAAGAGGAGAGCTATGGCTACACCTTC
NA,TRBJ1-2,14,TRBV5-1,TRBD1,CASRTGAGDYGYTF,TGCGCCAGCAGGACAGGGGCGGGGGACTATGGCTACACCTTC
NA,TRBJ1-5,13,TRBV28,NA,CASSRQENQPQHF,TGTGCCAGCAGCCGACAGGAGAATCAGCCCCAGCATTTT
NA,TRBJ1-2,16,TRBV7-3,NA,CASRTTPGRALGGYTF,TGTGCCAGCAGGACTACTCCGGGCCGTGCTTTAGGGGGCTACACCTTC
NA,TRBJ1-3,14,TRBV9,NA,CASSRRQSGNTIYF,TGTGCCAGCAGCAGAAGACAATCTGGAAACACCATATATTTT
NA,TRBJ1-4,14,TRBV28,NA,CASSATGYGEKLFF,TGTGCCAGCAGTGCAACAGGGTATGGAGAAAAACTGTTTTTT
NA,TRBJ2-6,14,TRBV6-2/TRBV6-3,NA,CASSYLSGANVLTF,TGTGCCAGCAGTTATTTGAGTGGGGCCAACGTCCTGACTTTC
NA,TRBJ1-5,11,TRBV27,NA,CASSLIQPQHF,TGTGCCAGCAGTTTGATTCAGCCCCAGCATTTT
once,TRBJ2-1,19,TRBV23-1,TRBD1,CASSRAPGTGRGSYNEQFF,TGCGCCAGCAGTCGTGCTCCGGGGACAGGGAGGGGCTCCTACAATGAGCAGTTCTTC
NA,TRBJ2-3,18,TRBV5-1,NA,CASSSGKQGTSVTDTQYF,TGCGCCAGCAGCTCGGGGAAACAGGGTACCTCTGTCACAGATACGCAGTATTTT
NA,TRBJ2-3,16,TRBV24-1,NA,CATSDLEGTSTDTQYF,TGTGCCACCAGTGATTTGGAGGGTACTAGCACAGATACGCAGTATTTT
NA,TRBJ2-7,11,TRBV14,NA,CASSPGYEQYF,TGTGCCAGCAGCCCGGGATACGAGCAGTACTTC
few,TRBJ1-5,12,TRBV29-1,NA,CSVQVAGQPQHF,TGCAGCGTTCAGGTAGCCGGACAGCCCCAGCATTTT
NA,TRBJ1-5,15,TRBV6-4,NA,CASSPTREGNQPQHF,TGTGCCAGCAGCCCGACAAGGGAGGGCAATCAGCCCCAGCATTTT
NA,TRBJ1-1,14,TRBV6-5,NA,CASSPAGGLIEAFF,TGTGCCAGCAGTCCCGCCGGGGGGTTGATTGAAGCTTTCTTT
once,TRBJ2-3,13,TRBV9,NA,CASSPYNGDTQYF,TGTGCCAGCAGCCCATACAATGGGGATACGCAGTATTTT
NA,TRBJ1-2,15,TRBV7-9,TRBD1,CASSGDRGEEDGYTF,TGTGCCAGCAGCGGGGACAGGGGCGAAGAGGATGGCTACACCTTC
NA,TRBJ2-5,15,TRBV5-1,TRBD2,CASSLAPGTTKTQYF,TGCGCCAGCAGCTTGGCCCCCGGGACTACAAAGACCCAGTACTTC
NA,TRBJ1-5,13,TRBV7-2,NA,CASSSNSYQPQHF,TGTGCCAGCAGCTCGAACAGTTATCAGCCCCAGCATTTT
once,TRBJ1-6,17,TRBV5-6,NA,CASSFKGSRGYNSPLHF,TGTGCCAGCAGCTTCAAAGGCTCTCGGGGCTATAATTCACCCCTCCACTTT
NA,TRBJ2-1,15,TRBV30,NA,CAWSLLAPPYNEQFF,TGTGCCTGGAGTCTCCTAGCCCCACCCTACAATGAGCAGTTCTTC
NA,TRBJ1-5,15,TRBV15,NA,CATSRDRESWQPQHF,TGTGCCACCAGCAGAGACAGGGAGTCGTGGCAGCCCCAGCATTTT
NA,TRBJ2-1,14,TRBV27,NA,CASSERGRDNEQFF,TGTGCCAGCAGTGAGAGGGGACGGGACAATGAGCAGTTCTTC
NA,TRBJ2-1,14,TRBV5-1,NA,CASSPTRTVPEQFF,TGCGCCAGCAGCCCGACCCGGACAGTTCCTGAGCAGTTCTTC
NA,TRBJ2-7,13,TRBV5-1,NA,CASSLDFMGEQYF,TGCGCCAGCAGCTTGGACTTTATGGGCGAGCAGTACTTC
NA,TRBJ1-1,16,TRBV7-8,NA,CASSLVRTKGHTEAFF,TGTGCCAGCAGCTTAGTGAGGACAAAGGGGCACACTGAAGCTTTCTTT
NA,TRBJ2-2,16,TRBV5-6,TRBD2,CASARGAGVNTGELFF,TGTGCCAGCGCCCGGGGCGCGGGAGTAAACACCGGGGAGCTGTTTTTT
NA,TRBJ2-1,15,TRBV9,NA,CASSADPYSYNEQFF,TGTGCCAGCAGCGCGGACCCTTACTCCTACAATGAGCAGTTCTTC
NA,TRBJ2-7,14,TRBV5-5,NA,CASSSFQGPYEQYF,TGTGCCAGCAGTTCCTTCCAGGGGCCCTACGAGCAGTACTTC
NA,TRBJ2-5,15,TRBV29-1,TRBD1,CSVGGQGRYQETQYF,TGCAGCGTTGGGGGACAGGGCAGGTACCAAGAGACCCAGTACTTC
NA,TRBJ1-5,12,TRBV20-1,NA,CSASTGRQPQHF,TGCAGTGCTAGTACAGGGCGTCAGCCCCAGCATTTT
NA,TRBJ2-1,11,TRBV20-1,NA,CSASVGDEQFF,TGCAGTGCTAGTGTCGGGGATGAGCAGTTCTTC
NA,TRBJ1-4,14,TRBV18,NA,CASSSGYPNEKLFF,TGTGCCAGCTCATCTGGGTATCCTAATGAAAAACTGTTTTTT
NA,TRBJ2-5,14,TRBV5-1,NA,CASSLATVGETQYF,TGCGCCAGCAGCTTGGCGACAGTTGGAGAGACCCAGTACTTC
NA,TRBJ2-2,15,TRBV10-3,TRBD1,CAISMGQGNTGELFF,TGTGCCATCAGTATGGGACAGGGGAACACCGGGGAGCTGTTTTTT
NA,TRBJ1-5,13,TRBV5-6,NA,CASSLLGNQPQHF,TGTGCCAGCAGCTTGCTGGGGAATCAGCCCCAGCATTTT
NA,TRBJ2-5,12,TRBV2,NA,CASSVYQETQYF,TGTGCCAGCAGTGTGTACCAAGAGACCCAGTACTTC
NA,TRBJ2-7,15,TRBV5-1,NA,CASSLDLSTTYEQYF,TGCGCCAGCAGCTTGGATTTATCTACTACCTACGAGCAGTACTTC
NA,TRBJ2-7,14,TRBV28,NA,CASSRARDPYEQYF,TGTGCCAGCAGTAGGGCGAGGGACCCCTACGAGCAGTACTTC
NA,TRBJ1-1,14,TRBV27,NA,CASSLDSLNTEAFF,TGTGCCAGCAGTTTAGACAGCCTTAACACTGAAGCTTTCTTT